The 32 T cell receptor beta chains below were found in one sample sequenced in a study of shared clonotypes between healthy human individuals. TCRdb keeps only in-frame clones here, not all; method: immunoSEQ multiplex PCR. The profile shows 1.5 million to 2.5 million clones, 85% to 95% of them singletons. Terminally differentiated effector memory CD45RA+ cells were left out of the naive CD8 fraction, which was CD45RO-negative and positively selected for CCR7. The sequencing input was naive CD8+ T cells sorted from blood. These receptors were collected from a man between 18 and 29 years old in good health.

The V and J genes are TRBV5-4 and TRBJ2-3; a possible D gene is TRBD1 (5 bases). The CDR3 spans 14 residues. The ends were cut back, 4 bases at V and 1 base at J, with 10 bases in the middle. Germline CDR1 and CDR2: SGHNT and YYREEE (reference sequence). CDR3 in amino acids: CASSADRGTDTQYF. The CDR3 coding sequence is TGTGCCAGCAGCGCCGACAGAGGCACAGATACGCAGTATTTT.

This chain connects TRBV19 to TRBJ1-4, with 9 positions matching TRBD1. CDR1 and CDR2 (germline): LNHDA, SQIVND (reference sequence). The CDR3 has 17 amino acids. The junction had 7 bases not matched to a gene; V was cut back by 5 bases and J by 0 bases. The CDR3 coding sequence is TGTGCCAGTAGTCCGAAGGGGACAGGGTCAACTAATGAAAAACTGTTTTTT. It specifies CASSPKGTGSTNEKLFF.

Only a few counts were recorded for this clone. The chain has TRBV27 and TRBJ2-2; D unresolved. Germline V gives CDR1 MNHEY, CDR2 SMNVEV (reference sequence). Trimming pared 8 bases from V and 0 bases from J, leaving 16 bases between. The CDR3 has 16 amino acids. Here the CDR3 reads CASGFVGQPNTGELFF. CDR3 bases: TGTGCCAGCGGGTTCGTGGGCCAGCCGAACACCGGGGAGCTGTTTTTT.

This clone was found once. The rearrangement joins TRBV15 to TRBJ2-1; no definite D call. Trimming removed 4 bases at V and 7 bases at J, with 20 bases between. This CDR3 is built from 16 residues. Germline-derived CDR1 and CDR2 are LNHNV and YYDKDF (reference sequence). The CDR3 DNA follows: TGTGCCACCAGCACCCCATTCGGTCCCGTACTAAATGAGCAGTTCTTC. Translated, it gives CATSTPFGPVLNEQFF.

This CDR3 is CASSPLETGELFF. CDR3 bases: TGTGCCAGCAGCCCTCTTGAGACCGGGGAGCTGTTTTTT. The V gene is TRBV7-9, the J gene TRBJ2-2; D is ambiguous. Per germline, CDR1 SEHNR and CDR2 FQNEAQ (reference sequence). This CDR3 contains 13 residues. Trimming left V 5 bases short and J 5 bases short, with 9 bases between.

J is TRBJ2-2 and V is TRBV19; D possibly corresponds to TRBD1 (6 bases). The V gene's germline CDR1 is LNHDA and CDR2 SQIVND (reference sequence). The V end lost 6 bases, the J end lost 4 bases, and 12 bases lay between the germline ends. This CDR3 contains 14 residues. This CDR3 is CASSWGQPTGELFF. Here the CDR3 DNA reads TGTGCCAGTAGCTGGGGGCAGCCCACCGGGGAGCTGTTTTTT.

CDR3: CASSIDLESREQYF. DNA for the CDR3: TGTGCCAGTAGTATAGATCTCGAGTCTCGCGAGCAGTACTTC. The chain uses TRBV19 and TRBJ2-7; D is undetermined. CDR1 LNHDA and CDR2 SQIVND come from the germline V gene (reference sequence). V dropped 0 bases and J dropped 6 bases, with 12 bases sitting between them. The CDR3 length is 14 residues.

V and J are TRBV6-5 and TRBJ2-2; 11 bases are shared with TRBD1. The CDR3 totals 15 residues. With 2 bases clipped from V and 7 bases from J, the junction kept 3 bases outside the gene matches. Germline loops: CDR1 MNHEY, CDR2 SVGAGI. The CDR3 region is CASSYGQGAFGELFF. The CDR3 DNA is TGTGCCAGCAGTTACGGACAGGGGGCTTTCGGGGAGCTGTTTTTT.

V usage is TRBV18 and J usage is TRBJ2-1, with D unresolved. There are 12 residues in the CDR3. Trimming cost V 1 base and J 8 bases, with 6 bases left between them. In germline, CDR1 is KGHSH, CDR2 LQKENI. CDR3 loop: CASSPQADEQFF. Here the CDR3 DNA reads TGTGCCAGCTCACCACAGGCGGATGAGCAGTTCTTC.

Only one count was recorded for this clone. The chain recombines TRBV2 with TRBJ2-1, with D possibly being TRBD1 or TRBD2 (6 bases each). The germline gives CDR1 SNHLY, CDR2 FYNNEI. V was clipped by 1 base and J by 12 bases, with 16 bases between them. The CDR3 has 14 residues. The CDR3: CASSEVLGGWWQFF. CDR3 nucleotides: TGTGCCAGCAGTGAAGTCCTGGGGGGCTGGTGGCAGTTCTTC.

This chain links TRBV27 with TRBJ2-1; D perhaps matches TRBD2 (5 bases). The germline V gene encodes CDR1 MNHEY and CDR2 SMNVEV (reference sequence). V lost 7 bases and J lost 0, with 13 bases in between. The CDR3 is 15 amino acids. The CDR3 loop reads CASTRGVSSYNEQFF. DNA of the CDR3: TGTGCCAGCACTCGGGGTGTTAGCTCCTACAATGAGCAGTTCTTC.

This chain uses TRBV2 with TRBJ2-1; D gene unclear. Between the trimmed V and J ends, which lost 8 bases and 5 bases, there was a span of 13 bases. This CDR3 is built from 13 residues. Germline-derived CDR1 and CDR2 are SNHLY and FYNNEI. The CDR3 coding sequence is TGTGCCAGCGAAGGCCAAGGGAACAATGAGCAGTTCTTC. This gives the protein CASEGQGNNEQFF.

The chain joins TRBV10-2 to TRBJ2-7; 9 bases fit TRBD2. The V gene end was trimmed by 5 bases and the J gene end by 2 bases; junction bases not matched to a gene: 4. CDR3 length: 14 amino acids. Germline CDR1 reads WSHSY; CDR2 reads SAAADI. The CDR3 DNA reads TGCGCCAGCAGTAGCGGGGGGACAACCTACGAGCAGTACTTC. Translating gives CASSSGGTTYEQYF.

The rearrangement links TRBV30 to TRBJ2-2; D not resolved. Germline CDR1 is GTSNPN and CDR2 is SVGIG (reference sequence). V lost 0 bases and J lost 4, with 15 bases in between. The length of the CDR3 is 16 residues. DNA of the CDR3: TGTGCCTGGAGTGTACAGCGTACGGGCGGCACCGGGGAGCTGTTTTTT. Translation gives CAWSVQRTGGTGELFF.

The V and J genes are TRBV25-1 and TRBJ1-1, with D maybe TRBD1 (5 bases). V lost 1 base to trimming and J lost 7 bases, with 13 bases between them. CDR1 MGHDK and CDR2 SYGVNS come from the germline V gene. The CDR3 consists of 14 residues. Written as DNA, the CDR3 is TGTGCCAGCAGTGAATTGGGAGGGGAGGGTGAAGCTTTCTTT. This translates into CASSELGGEGEAFF.

V and J are TRBV27 and TRBJ1-2; 9 bases line up with TRBD1. The CDR3 loop spans 16 amino acids. With V trimmed by 4 bases and J by 1 base, 7 bases remained unmatched. Germline lookup yields CDR1 MNHEY and CDR2 SMNVEV (reference sequence). CDR3 DNA: TGTGCCAGCAGTTGGGGACAGGGTGATTATAACTATGGCTACACCTTC. This encodes CASSWGQGDYNYGYTF.

The count of this clone is one. This chain uses TRBV28 with TRBJ2-1; D is unclear. Germline lookup yields CDR1 MDHEN and CDR2 SYDVKM. The CDR3 loop spans 15 amino acids. V lost 3 bases and J lost 9, with 18 bases in between. The CDR3 DNA reads as TGTGCCAGCAGTTTGGTAGGGTGGGTCTGGGGTGAGCAGTTCTTC. It yields the protein CASSLVGWVWGEQFF.

The count of this clone is one. The chain recombines TRBV7-2 with TRBJ2-2; perhaps TRBD2 as D (5 bases). The length of the CDR3 is 15 residues. Germline assignment: CDR1 SGHTA and CDR2 FQGNSA. V gave up 8 bases and J gave up 3 bases, with 16 bases separating them. The CDR3 DNA reads as TGTGCCAGCTCCATAAGCGGAGTCTACACCGGGGAGCTGTTTTTT. It translates to CASSISGVYTGELFF.

The chain carries TRBV27 and TRBJ1-1; 8 positions agree with TRBD1. The germline CDR1 and CDR2 sequences are MNHEY and SMNVEV (reference sequence). V trimming: 4 bases; J trimming: 7 bases; junction bases outside the gene matches: 2. This CDR3 has 12 amino acids. The CDR3 protein is CASSSGGHEAFF. CDR3 DNA: TGTGCCAGCAGTTCAGGGGGCCATGAAGCTTTCTTT.

This chain connects TRBV27 to TRBJ2-7; 8 bases are a match to TRBD2. Trimming took 8 bases from V and 3 from J; bases not matched to a gene: 18. Germline V lookup: CDR1 MNHEY, CDR2 SMNVEV (reference sequence). This CDR3 is built from 17 residues. This CDR3 is CASSLRGGDLTIYEQYF. CDR3 nucleotide sequence: TGTGCCAGCTCTCTCCGGGGGGGAGATCTCACTATCTACGAGCAGTACTTC.

This clone has just one count. V is TRBV29-1 and J is TRBJ2-5; D possibly matches TRBD1 or TRBD2 (6 bases each). Germline V lookup: CDR1 SQVTM, CDR2 ANQGSEA. This CDR3 is 15 amino acids long. V dropped 3 bases and J dropped 3 bases, with 17 bases sitting between them. CDR3 bases: TGCAGCGTTGATCCTGGGGGCCTAGCGAAAGAGACCCAGTACTTC. Protein: CSVDPGGLAKETQYF.

This clone occurred a few times. This sample also contains other DNA sequences that code for the same CDR3. V gene TRBV27 combines with J gene TRBJ2-3; perhaps TRBD2 as D (5 bases). The CDR3 is made up of 15 amino acids. Between the trimmed V and J ends, which lost 0 bases and 1 base, there was a span of 8 bases. Per germline, CDR1 MNHEY and CDR2 SMNVEV (reference sequence). CDR3 coding DNA: TGTGCCAGCAGTTTATCGGTGGGAGGCACAGATACGCAGTATTTT. Protein product: CASSLSVGGTDTQYF.

This clone was picked up one time. This rearrangement joins TRBV2 to TRBJ2-7, with no clear D. Germline V lookup: CDR1 SNHLY, CDR2 FYNNEI. The length of the CDR3 is 14 residues. Between the trimmed V and J ends, which lost 1 base and 2 bases, there was a span of 9 bases. CDR3 DNA: TGTGCCAGCAGTGAAGGTAACAGAGCCTACGAGCAGTACTTC. Protein: CASSEGNRAYEQYF. Filled out from reference TRBV2 and TRBJ2-7, the complete variable domain reads EPEVTQTPSHQVTQMGQEVILRCVPISNHLYFYWYRQILGQKVEFLVSFYNNEISEKSEIFDDQFSVERPDGSNFTLKIRSTKLEDSAMYFCASSEGNRAYEQYFGPGTRLTVT.

Note on this clone: Different DNA sequences within this sample yield the same CDR3. CDR3 nucleotides: TGTGCCAGCAACCTAGGACTAGCGGGAGAGACCCAGTACTTC. It codes for CASNLGLAGETQYF. J is TRBJ2-5 and V is TRBV9; 11 nucleotides agree with TRBD2. V was pared by 6 bases and J by 4 bases, with 5 bases of the junction left unmatched. Germline V CDR1 and CDR2: SGDLS, YYNGEE. This CDR3 contains 14 residues.

The rearrangement uses TRBV18 and TRBJ1-1; weak D call: TRBD1 (6 bases). V lost 1 base and J lost 0, with 12 bases in between. This CDR3 region has 16 residues. Germline values: CDR1 KGHSH, CDR2 LQKENI. The CDR3 DNA reads as TGTGCCAGCTCACCACGGGGGCCCCCGTTGAACACTGAAGCTTTCTTT. It is translated as CASSPRGPPLNTEAFF.

This chain joins TRBV2 and TRBJ2-3, with 10 bases fitting TRBD1. Trimming cost V 8 bases and J 6 bases; bases outside gene matches: 5. The CDR3 covers 13 residues. Looked up from germline, CDR1 is SNHLY and CDR2 is FYNNEI. CDR3 residues: CASLDRGRDTQYF. Written as DNA, the CDR3 is TGTGCCAGCCTTGACAGGGGGCGGGATACGCAGTATTTT. Full variable domain (outside the CDR3, taken from reference TRBV2 and TRBJ2-3): EPEVTQTPSHQVTQMGQEVILRCVPISNHLYFYWYRQILGQKVEFLVSFYNNEISEKSEIFDDQFSVERPDGSNFTLKIRSTKLEDSAMYFCASLDRGRDTQYFGPGTRLTVL.

The chain couples TRBV27 to TRBJ1-1; a possible D gene is TRBD1 (6 bases). Germline CDR1 is MNHEY and CDR2 is SMNVEV (reference sequence). There are 13 residues in the CDR3. V lost 2 bases and J lost 5, with 9 bases in between. This chain's CDR3 is CASSLIGGTEAFF. The CDR3 region has the DNA TGTGCCAGCAGTTTAATAGGGGGTACTGAAGCTTTCTTT.

There are a few counts of this clone. This sequence joins TRBV19 and TRBJ1-6, with D possibly being TRBD1 (5 bases). Trimming cost V 6 bases and J 5 bases, with 14 bases left between them. CDR3 length equals 15 residues. Germline-derived CDR1 and CDR2 are LNHDA and SQIVND (reference sequence). The CDR3 reads CASRWGNENNSPLHF. The CDR3, as DNA: TGTGCCAGTAGATGGGGCAACGAGAATAATTCACCCCTCCACTTT.

The CDR3 loop reads CASTPGMVRTGELFF. The CDR3 nucleotides are TGTGCCAGCACTCCTGGGATGGTACGCACCGGGGAGCTGTTTTTT. This rearrangement joins TRBV27 to TRBJ2-2; D unclear. Germline CDR1 MNHEY, CDR2 SMNVEV (reference sequence). This CDR3 comprises 15 residues. Trimming shortened V by 7 bases and J by 4 bases, and 16 bases separated the two germline ends.

The V call is TRBV10-1, the J call TRBJ2-1; 8 nucleotides line up with TRBD2. Germline CDR1 reads WNHNN; CDR2 reads SYGVQD (reference sequence). V shed 3 bases and J 10 bases; nucleotides not matched to a gene: 2. This CDR3 has 12 amino acids. CDR3 sequence: CASSDERGEQFF. In nucleotides, the CDR3 is TGCGCCAGCAGTGATGAGCGGGGGGAGCAGTTCTTC.

The V call is TRBV7-9, the J call TRBJ2-7; the D is unclear. Germline V gene sequence: CDR1 SEHNR, CDR2 FQNEAQ (reference sequence). This CDR3 is 13 amino acids long. V was trimmed by 2 bases and J by 4 bases, leaving 9 bases between them. This CDR3 is CASSLSSAYEQYF. The DNA of the CDR3 is TGTGCCAGCAGCTTAAGTTCTGCGTACGAGCAGTACTTC. Drawing the rest from reference TRBV7-9 and TRBJ2-7, the complete variable domain is DTGVSQNPRHKITKRGQNVTFRCDPISEHNRLYWYRQTLGQGPEFLTYFQNEAQLEKSRLLSDRFSAERPKGSFSTLEIQRTEQGDSAMYLCASSLSSAYEQYFGPGTRLTVT.

Here the CDR3 reads CASSQDPGGLANEKLFF. The CDR3 nucleotides read TGCGCCAGCAGCCAAGACCCAGGGGGGTTAGCTAATGAAAAACTGTTTTTT. The V and J genes are TRBV4-3 and TRBJ1-4; 7 positions agree with TRBD1. The germline V gene encodes CDR1 LGHNA and CDR2 YSLEER. Losses at the gene ends were 0 bases for V and 3 bases for J; bases not matched to a gene: 7. The CDR3 length is 17 residues.